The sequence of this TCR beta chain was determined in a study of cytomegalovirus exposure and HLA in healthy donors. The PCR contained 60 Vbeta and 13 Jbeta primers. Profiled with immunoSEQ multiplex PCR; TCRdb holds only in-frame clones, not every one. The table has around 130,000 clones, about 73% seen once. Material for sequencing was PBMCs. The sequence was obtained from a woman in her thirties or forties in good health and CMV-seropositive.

The CDR3 spells CASSPDISNEQFF. The DNA for the CDR3 is TGTGCCAGTAGTCCCGACATCAGCAATGAGCAGTTCTTC. The J gene is TRBJ2-1, the V gene TRBV19; no clear D. V lost 5 bases, J lost 6 bases, and 11 bases lay in between. The germline gives CDR1 LNHDA, CDR2 SQIVND (reference sequence). This CDR3 contains 13 residues. Complete variable domain (other parts from reference TRBV19 and TRBJ2-1): DGGITQSPKYLFRKEGQNVTLSCEQNLNHDAMYWYRQDPGQGLRLIYYSQIVNDFQKGDIAEGYSVSREKKESFPLTVTSAQKNPTAFYLCASSPDISNEQFFGPGTRLTVL.